The sequence of this T cell receptor (beta chain) was determined in a study of blood T cells in healthy people across ages. General study results and limits: The study regarded diversity estimates from one million T cells as underestimates.

This CDR3 is built from 15 residues. In germline, CDR1 is SGHTA, CDR2 FQGNSA. V lost 5 bases and J 6 bases, leaving 17 bases between the germline ends. Primers used in a second PCR of about 7 to 12 cycles were a sample-barcoded 5' primer and a J-beta primer mix. Each CDR3 protein is one row after TCRdb ran MiXCR on the 5' RACE reads. The data show 450,000 to 650,000 distinct CDR3 sequences, about 24% seen once. Points on this clonotype: Its antigen is still unknown.

The data also belong to a second study, concerning T cells of mothers and their children. Per that study: Both sample barcodes and 2-4 random nucleotides came from the M1S primer of the second PCR. Relative to unrelated pairs, biologically related mother-child dyads exhibited marginally greater, non-significant overlap.

Sequencing was performed on blood. V is TRBV7-2 and J is TRBJ2-1; the D gene is possibly TRBD2 (6 bases). The clonotype was recovered from a boy aged 5-17 years in good health. The CDR3 loop reads CASSMNLGGTNEQFF. The CDR3 DNA reads as TGTGCCAGCAGCATGAACCTTGGCGGGACCAATGAGCAGTTCTTC.